This TCR beta chain was captured in a study of cytomegalovirus exposure and HLA in healthy donors. The donors were in the approximately 120-subject validation cohort; that cohort was separate from the approximately 670-subject first cohort. The CDR3 has 17 residues. Deletions cut 0 bases from V and 0 bases from J, with 13 bases between. Per the germline V gene, CDR1 is SGHDN and CDR2 is FVKESK. Study-wide results and limits: As confirmed in vitro, a few CMV-associated chains were specific for CMV antigens. Altogether, about 160 TCR beta chains were recorded as cytomegalovirus-associated. Cytomegalovirus status was reportedly diagnosed by the classifier with high sensitivity and specificity.

As concerns this clone: Its cognate antigen is unknown.

Produced via immunoSEQ multiplex PCR; TCRdb's table is partial and in-frame only. The sample records 110,000 to 150,000 clones, approximately 94% being singletons. This receptor was identified in a man between 18 and 29 years old in good health and CMV-seropositive. The chain employs TRBV14 and TRBJ2-3, with D hard to call. Sequencing was performed on PBMCs. Here the CDR3 reads CASSQEYLPPSTDTQYF. CDR3 bases: TGTGCCAGCAGCCAAGAATACTTACCTCCTAGCACAGATACGCAGTATTTT.